This TCR beta chain is drawn from a study of T cell responses to AZD1222 COVID-19 vaccine. Background on the study: Analyses pooled second doses at about 4 or about 12 weeks.

Note on this clone: Its cognate antigen is unknown.

Using immunoSEQ multiplex PCR, the repertoire was profiled, and TCRdb retains in-frame clones only, with some absent. The sample shows about 120,000 clones, approximately 84% of them seen only once. Germline V gene data show CDR1 as SGDLS and CDR2 as YYNGEE. This CDR3 is 19 amino acids long. The V gene end was trimmed by 0 bases and the J gene end by 0 bases; junction bases not matched to a gene: 11. Findings and limits, study-wide: The donor group comprised mostly white British people and more females; the analysis possibly underestimated clonal diversity. Reportedly, nearly half of unique spike TCRs recognized epitopes outside B.1.351/B.1.1.7 mutations. Among AZD1222 vaccinees, only six or seven were seropositive at baseline.

This chain uses TRBV9 with TRBJ1-3, with 8 bases lining up with TRBD1. The source material was peripheral blood, sampled on day 0 of AZD1222 vaccination. The TCR originated in an adult in good health. The CDR3 sequence: CASSVAIDTGGSSGNTIYF. The DNA of the CDR3 is TGTGCCAGCAGCGTAGCTATCGACACAGGGGGGAGCTCTGGAAACACCATATATTTT.